Presented here are 13 T cell receptor beta chains from one specimen sequenced in a study of blood T cells in healthy people across ages. For the second PCR, which ran for about 7 to 12 cycles, a sample-barcoded 5' primer and a J-beta primer mix were used. MiXCR was run by TCRdb on the 5' RACE reads, yielding one entry per CDR3 protein. The repertoire has 600,000 to 800,000 distinct CDR3 sequences, more than 20% of them found once; the top ten carry roughly 3.6%. The sequenced sample consisted of blood. These receptors originate from a man aged 70-80 years in good health.

Concerning this clonotype: A junction boundary mismatches the germline segment, possibly from a read error. CDR3 in amino acids: CAGSFGPSPQETQYF. Here the CDR3 DNA reads TGTGCCGGCAGCTTTGGGCCAAGCCCCCAAGAGACCCAGTACTTC. This chain joins TRBV7-6 and TRBJ2-5; D remains ambiguous. Germline V gene sequence: CDR1 SGHVS, CDR2 FNYEAQ. The CDR3 spans 15 residues. Complete variable domain (other parts from reference TRBV7-6 and TRBJ2-5): GAGVSQSPRYKVTKRGQDVALRCDPISGHVSLYWYRQALGQGPEFLTYFNYEAQQDKSGLPNDRFSAERPEGSISTLTIQRTEQRDSAMYRCAGSFGPSPQETQYFGPGTRLLVL.

Only a few counts were recorded for this clonotype. This chain joins TRBV29-1 and TRBJ2-5, with 10 nucleotides matching TRBD2. The CDR3 loop spans 14 amino acids. Trimming cost V 4 bases and J 11 bases; bases outside gene matches: 13. Germline lookup yields CDR1 SQVTM and CDR2 ANQGSEA. As DNA, the CDR3 is TGCAGCGTTGCTTTAGCTAGCGGGAGCCGGGAGCAGTACTTC. This encodes CSVALASGSREQYF. The whole variable domain, remainder taken from reference TRBV29-1 and TRBJ2-5, is SAVISQKPSRDICQRGTSLTIQCQVDSQVTMMFWYRQQPGQSLTLIATANQGSEATYESGFVIDKFPISRPNLTFSTLTVSNMSPEDSSIYLCSVALASGSREQYFGPGTRLLVL.

V usage is TRBV25-1 and J usage is TRBJ1-4, with D possibly matching TRBD1 (5 bases). CDR3 length: 13 amino acids. The germline CDR1 and CDR2 sequences are MGHDK and SYGVNS. V was shortened by 6 bases and J by 5 bases, with 10 bases between the two germline ends. CDR3 region: CASRTEENEKLFF. DNA for the CDR3: TGTGCCAGCAGGACAGAAGAAAATGAAAAACTGTTTTTT.

This rearrangement joins TRBV4-3 to TRBJ1-4; D is unclear. CDR1 and CDR2 (germline): LGHNA, YSLEER. Trimming took off 0 bases at V and 8 bases at J, with 19 bases between the two ends. The CDR3 contains 17 residues. The CDR3 region has the DNA TGCGCCAGCAGCCAAGATAACAGCTACTTTTTTACCGAAAAACTGTTTTTT. This encodes CASSQDNSYFFTEKLFF.

The chain combines TRBV7-9 with TRBJ1-3; unclear D gene. Trimming stripped 1 base from V and 4 bases from J, with 11 bases between. The CDR3 spans 15 residues. The germline CDR1 and CDR2 sequences are SEHNR and FQNEAQ (reference sequence). The CDR3 loop is CASSLGTDYGNTIYF. In DNA form, the CDR3 reads TGTGCCAGCAGCTTAGGCACCGACTACGGAAACACCATATATTTT.

With regard to this clonotype: Possible read error: a much larger clone is one base away. The CDR3 spells CSVEGMNTEAFF. The CDR3, as DNA: TGCAGCGTTGAAGGGATGAACACTGAAGCTTTCTTT. This chain connects TRBV29-1 to TRBJ1-1; no clear D. The CDR3 sequence is 12 residues long. Between the trimmed V and J ends, which lost 1 base and 0 bases, there was a span of 3 bases. From germline, CDR1 is SQVTM and CDR2 ANQGSEA.

Comments on this clonotype: At one end, the junction sequence differs from germline, possibly due to a read error. The chain links TRBV7-9 to TRBJ2-5; 7 nucleotides agree with TRBD1. Germline V gene data show CDR1 as SEHNR and CDR2 as FQNEAQ (reference sequence). This CDR3 spans 16 amino acids. CDR3 DNA sequence: TGTGCCAGCAGCTTAGTTGGACAGGCCAAACAAGAGACCCGGTACTTC. Translation gives CASSLVGQAKQETRYF.

The sample holds a few counts of this clonotype. The chain combines TRBV12-3 or TRBV12-4 with TRBJ1-5; the match to TRBD1 covers 8 bases. CDR3 length: 14 residues. The junction had 4 bases not matched to a gene; V was cut back by 5 bases and J by 4 bases. The CDR3 here is CASSGDRGNQPQHF. The CDR3 nucleotides are TGTGCCAGCAGTGGAGACAGGGGTAATCAGCCCCAGCATTTT.

This clonotype was found a few times. This chain links TRBV5-1 with TRBJ1-2, with 7 bases aligning to TRBD1. This CDR3 contains 15 residues. J lost 2 bases, V lost 4 bases, and 8 bases had no gene match. From germline, CDR1 is SGHRS and CDR2 YFSETQ. This CDR3 reads CASSARQGDNYGYTF. CDR3 DNA: TGCGCCAGCAGCGCGAGACAGGGAGACAACTATGGCTACACCTTC.

This clonotype was picked up a small number of times. V and J are TRBV29-1 and TRBJ2-1, with 7 bases fitting TRBD1. The CDR3 sequence is 12 residues long. The germline gives CDR1 SQVTM, CDR2 ANQGSEA. The V gene end was trimmed by 7 bases and the J gene end by 9 bases; junction bases not matched to a gene: 9. CDR3 amino acids: CSASTGTGEQFF. The CDR3 bases are TGCAGCGCGTCGACAGGGACGGGTGAGCAGTTCTTC.

In its sample, this clonotype was seen a few times. This chain uses TRBV29-1 with TRBJ2-1; 13 bases line up with TRBD2. The CDR3 is 17 amino acids. CDR1 and CDR2 (germline): SQVTM, ANQGSEA. V trimming: 6 bases; J trimming: 0 bases; junction bases outside the gene matches: 8. For the CDR3, the DNA is TGCAGCGTAGAGAGGACTAGCGGGAGCCGCTCCTACAATGAGCAGTTCTTC. Protein product: CSVERTSGSRSYNEQFF.

This rearrangement joins TRBV10-3 to TRBJ2-1, with 9 bases that match TRBD1. In germline, CDR1 is ENHRY, CDR2 SYGVKD. The J segment lost 8 bases and the V segment lost 4 bases, leaving 3 bases of the junction unmatched. The CDR3 sequence is 13 residues long. The CDR3 reads CAISGDRDDEQFF. The CDR3, as DNA: TGTGCCATCAGTGGGGACAGGGACGATGAGCAGTTCTTC.

The gene calls are TRBV14 and TRBJ2-7; the D gene is possibly TRBD2 (5 bases). The CDR3 loop spans 14 amino acids. V lost 4 bases, J lost 2 bases, and 12 bases lay in between. CDR1 is SGHDN and CDR2 is FVKESK in the germline V gene. This CDR3 reads CASSLGAYPYEQYF. CDR3 nucleotide sequence: TGTGCCAGCAGCCTGGGAGCGTACCCCTACGAGCAGTACTTC.